Shown below are 19 T cell receptor beta chains from a single sample sequenced in a study of OX40 agonist ivuxolimab in advanced cancers. Sequencing used immunoSEQ multiplex PCR; TCRdb keeps in-frame clones, though not all of them. This table holds approximately 58,000 clones, 65% to 90% found once. The sequenced sample was CD4+ or CD8+ T cells sorted from blood, obtained in a trial of the OX40 agonist ivuxolimab. The origin of the receptors is an adult with an advanced solid tumor such as melanoma, head and neck, liver or kidney cancer.

The rearrangement uses TRBV5-1 and TRBJ1-5, with 12 bases lining up with TRBD1. The CDR3 totals 16 residues. Germline V gene data show CDR1 as SGHRS and CDR2 as YFSETQ. Trimming took 4 bases from V and 3 from J; bases not matched to a gene: 5. CDR3 sequence: CASSSGTGGVNQPQHF. The CDR3 coding sequence is TGCGCCAGCAGCAGCGGGACAGGGGGCGTCAATCAGCCCCAGCATTTT.

CDR3 DNA sequence: TGTGCCAGCAGTCAGGGGCCGAGCTCCTACGAGCAGTACTTC. This codes for CASSQGPSSYEQYF. The chain couples TRBV27 to TRBJ2-7, with D possibly TRBD1 on 6 matching bases. The CDR3 consists of 14 residues. Germline CDR1 reads MNHEY; CDR2 reads SMNVEV (reference sequence). V was pared by 5 bases and J by 0 bases, with 11 bases between.

The V call is TRBV5-1, the J call TRBJ2-1; no definite D call. The CDR3 has 11 amino acids. Trimming pared 3 bases from V and 13 bases from J, leaving 11 bases between. CDR1 and CDR2 from the germline V gene are SGHRS and YFSETQ. The CDR3 is CASSSQMFQFF. The CDR3 bases are TGCGCCAGCAGCTCTCAAATGTTTCAGTTCTTC.

This clone was counted a few times. Other DNA sequences of this sample code for an identical CDR3. The chain recombines TRBV14 with TRBJ1-3; a possible D gene is TRBD1 (5 bases). Germline CDR1 reads SGHDN; CDR2 reads FVKESK. The V end was cut by 4 bases, the J end by 2 bases, with 9 bases between. This CDR3 spans 14 amino acids. Here the CDR3 reads CASSPLGPGNTIYF. The CDR3 nucleotides read TGTGCCAGCAGCCCCCTGGGACCTGGAAACACCATATATTTT.

The rearrangement joins TRBV29-1 to TRBJ1-4, with 7 nucleotides matching TRBD1. Germline-derived CDR1 and CDR2 are SQVTM and ANQGSEA. The CDR3 is 12 amino acids. V was clipped by 5 bases and J by 6 bases; unmatched bases: 3. CDR3 amino acids: CSVTGADEKLFF. Written as DNA, the CDR3 is TGCAGCGTTACAGGGGCGGATGAAAAACTGTTTTTT. Full variable domain (remainder filled in from reference TRBV29-1 and TRBJ1-4): SAVISQKPSRDICQRGTSLTIQCQVDSQVTMMFWYRQQPGQSLTLIATANQGSEATYESGFVIDKFPISRPNLTFSTLTVSNMSPEDSSIYLCSVTGADEKLFFGSGTQLSVL.

CDR3 sequence: CASFRMAGELFF. In nucleotides, the CDR3 is TGTGCCAGTTTCAGGATGGCCGGGGAGCTGTTTTTT. The chain links TRBV7-9 to TRBJ2-2, with D unclear. Trimming took off 9 bases at V and 6 bases at J, with 11 bases between the two ends. CDR1 and CDR2 (germline): SEHNR, FQNEAQ (reference sequence). This CDR3 is built from 12 residues.

This clone was observed a handful of times. This chain uses TRBV7-2 with TRBJ1-5, with 9 positions matching TRBD1. The germline V gene has CDR1 SGHTA and CDR2 FQGNSA. V dropped 5 bases and J dropped 0; count of bases not matched to a gene: 11. The CDR3 spans 18 residues. The CDR3 region has the DNA TGTGCCAGCAGCCCAACCGGAGGGACAGGGTATAGCAATCAGCCCCAGCATTTT. It codes for CASSPTGGTGYSNQPQHF.

A single count supports this clone. The J gene is TRBJ2-7, the V gene TRBV18; TRBD1 aligns across 9 bases. The V gene's germline CDR1 is KGHSH and CDR2 LQKENI. The CDR3 is 14 residues long. With V trimmed by 3 bases and J by 6 bases, 6 bases remained unmatched. The CDR3 nucleotides read TGTGCCAGCTCACCTGGACAGGGGCAGCGCGAGCAGTACTTC. It codes for CASSPGQGQREQYF.

CDR3 protein: CASSIQGTSEQYF. The CDR3 DNA reads TGTGCCAGTAGTATACAGGGAACAAGCGAGCAGTACTTC. The genes are TRBV19 and TRBJ2-7; tentative D call: TRBD1 (5 bases). From germline, CDR1 is LNHDA and CDR2 SQIVND (reference sequence). V dropped 2 bases and J dropped 6 bases, with 11 bases sitting between them. CDR3 length: 13 residues.

The V gene is TRBV11-2, the J gene TRBJ2-4; the match to TRBD1 covers 10 bases. With 5 bases clipped from V and 1 base from J, the junction kept 8 bases outside the gene matches. Per the germline V gene, CDR1 is SGHAT and CDR2 is FQNNGV. The CDR3 length is 17 residues. The CDR3 DNA reads as TGTGCCAGCAGCCCAAACCCGGACAGGGGGGCCAAAAACATTCAGTACTTC. It yields the protein CASSPNPDRGAKNIQYF.

This sequence joins TRBV9 and TRBJ1-4; weak D call: TRBD1 (5 bases). The length of the CDR3 is 16 residues. Germline-derived CDR1 and CDR2 are SGDLS and YYNGEE. Trimming cost V 0 bases and J 0 bases, with 9 bases left between them. The CDR3 spells CASSVVDTPTNEKLFF. The CDR3 bases are TGTGCCAGCAGCGTAGTGGACACTCCAACTAATGAAAAACTGTTTTTT.

This chain links TRBV27 with TRBJ2-7; tentatively, D is TRBD1 (6 bases). Trimming took 2 bases from V and 1 from J, leaving 15 bases between them. Germline V gives CDR1 MNHEY, CDR2 SMNVEV (reference sequence). The CDR3 runs to 16 residues. The CDR3 region is CASSLRIQGSSYEQYF. Here the CDR3 DNA reads TGTGCCAGCAGTTTACGGATTCAGGGGTCGTCCTACGAGCAGTACTTC.

The chain employs TRBV28 and TRBJ2-7; D ambiguous. This CDR3 is built from 14 residues. Germline V lookup: CDR1 MDHEN, CDR2 SYDVKM. V lost 5 bases, J lost 5 bases, and 16 bases lay in between. CDR3 amino acids: CASSLHFGGNEQYF. CDR3 nucleotides: TGTGCCAGCAGTCTCCATTTCGGTGGGAACGAGCAGTACTTC.

This chain connects TRBV6-1 to TRBJ2-7; D is uncertain. Germline V gene lookup returns CDR1 MNHNS and CDR2 SASEGT. The CDR3 is 15 residues long. Trimming took off 3 bases at V and 3 bases at J, with 15 bases between the two ends. The CDR3 here is CASSDLPYPSYEQYF. The CDR3 DNA reads TGTGCCAGCAGTGACCTCCCTTATCCTAGCTACGAGCAGTACTTC.

The rearrangement uses TRBV7-6 and TRBJ2-5; D assignment may be TRBD1 or TRBD2 (5 bases each). The CDR3 runs to 15 residues. The germline V and J ends were trimmed by 4 bases and 5 bases, with 17 bases remaining between them. The V gene's germline CDR1 is SGHVS and CDR2 FNYEAQ. The CDR3 DNA follows: TGTGCCAGCAGCTCACGGGACGCCTCACGGGAGACCCAGTACTTC. The encoded protein is CASSSRDASRETQYF.

This chain uses TRBV27 with TRBJ1-2, with 11 nucleotides matching TRBD1. The CDR3 extends over 15 amino acids. Germline CDR1 is MNHEY and CDR2 is SMNVEV (reference sequence). V trimming: 3 bases; J trimming: 6 bases; junction bases outside the gene matches: 6. DNA of the CDR3: TGTGCCAGCAGTTTCCAAGGACAGGGGGCAAATGGCTACACCTTC. It yields the protein CASSFQGQGANGYTF.

V is TRBV2 and J is TRBJ1-1, with D unclear. CDR3 length: 14 amino acids. Looked up from germline, CDR1 is SNHLY and CDR2 is FYNNEI. V was clipped by 6 bases and J by 0 bases, with 11 bases between them. The CDR3 is CASSGGGMNTEAFF. CDR3 DNA sequence: TGTGCCAGCAGCGGCGGCGGGATGAACACTGAAGCTTTCTTT.

The chain recombines TRBV6-5 with TRBJ1-2, with D perhaps TRBD1 (6 bases). The germline V gene has CDR1 MNHEY and CDR2 SVGAGI. The ends were cut back, 4 bases at V and 2 bases at J, with 11 bases in the middle. There are 14 residues in the CDR3. The CDR3 region has the DNA TGTGCCAGCAGTTCAGGGGCTTCGAACTATGGCTACACCTTC. Translating it yields CASSSGASNYGYTF.

This chain connects TRBV5-6 to TRBJ2-1, with unresolved D. With 4 bases removed from V and 9 bases from J, the gap between germline ends came to 5 bases. Germline CDR1 reads SGHDT; CDR2 reads YYEEEE. The CDR3 sequence is 10 residues long. In DNA, the CDR3 is TGTGCCAGCAGCGGGCGTGAGCAGTTCTTC. Protein sequence: CASSGREQFF.